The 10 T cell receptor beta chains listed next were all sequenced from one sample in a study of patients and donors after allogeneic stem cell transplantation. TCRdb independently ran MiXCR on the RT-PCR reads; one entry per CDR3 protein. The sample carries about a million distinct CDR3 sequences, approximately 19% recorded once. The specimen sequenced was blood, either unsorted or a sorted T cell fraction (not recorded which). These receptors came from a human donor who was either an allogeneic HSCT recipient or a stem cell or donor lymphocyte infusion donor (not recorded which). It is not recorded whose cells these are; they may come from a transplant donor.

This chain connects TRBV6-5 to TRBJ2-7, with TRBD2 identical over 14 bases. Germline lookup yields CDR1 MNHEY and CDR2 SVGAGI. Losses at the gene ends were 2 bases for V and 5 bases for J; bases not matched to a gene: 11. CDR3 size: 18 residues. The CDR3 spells CASSYTGLAGGIFDEQYF. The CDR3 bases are TGTGCCAGCAGTTACACCGGACTAGCGGGAGGTATATTCGACGAGCAGTACTTC.

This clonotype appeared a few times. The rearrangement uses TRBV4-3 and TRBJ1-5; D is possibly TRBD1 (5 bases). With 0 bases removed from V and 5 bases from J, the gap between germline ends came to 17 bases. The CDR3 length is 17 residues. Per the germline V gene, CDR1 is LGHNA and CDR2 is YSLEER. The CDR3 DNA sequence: TGCGCCAGCAGCCAAGAACCCCCGACAGCCAGTTATCAGCCCCAGCATTTT. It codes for CASSQEPPTASYQPQHF.

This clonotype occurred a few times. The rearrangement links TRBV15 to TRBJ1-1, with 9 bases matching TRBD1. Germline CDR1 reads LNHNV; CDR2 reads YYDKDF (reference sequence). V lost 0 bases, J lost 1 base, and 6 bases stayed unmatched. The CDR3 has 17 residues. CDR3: CATSRDSQGASNTEAFF. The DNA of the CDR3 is TGTGCCACCAGCAGAGATTCACAGGGGGCCTCGAACACTGAAGCTTTCTTT. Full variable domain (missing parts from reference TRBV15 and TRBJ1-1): DAMVIQNPRYQVTQFGKPVTLSCSQTLNHNVMYWYQQKSSQAPKLLFHYYDKDFNNEADTPDNFQSRRPNTSFCFLDIRSPGLGDTAMYLCATSRDSQGASNTEAFFGQGTRLTVV.

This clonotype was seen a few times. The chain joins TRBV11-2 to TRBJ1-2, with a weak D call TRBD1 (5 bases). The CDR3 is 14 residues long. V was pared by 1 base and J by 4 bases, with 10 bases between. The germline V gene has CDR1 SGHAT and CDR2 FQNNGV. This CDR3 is CASSLGQTLYGYTF. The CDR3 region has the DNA TGTGCCAGCAGCTTAGGACAGACCCTCTATGGCTACACCTTC.

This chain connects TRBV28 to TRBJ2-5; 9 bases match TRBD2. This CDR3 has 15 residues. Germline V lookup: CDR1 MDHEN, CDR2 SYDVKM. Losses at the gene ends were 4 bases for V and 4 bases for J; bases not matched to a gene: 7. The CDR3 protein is CASSSSGIRGETQYF. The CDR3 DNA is TGTGCCAGCAGTTCTAGCGGGATCAGAGGAGAGACCCAGTACTTC.

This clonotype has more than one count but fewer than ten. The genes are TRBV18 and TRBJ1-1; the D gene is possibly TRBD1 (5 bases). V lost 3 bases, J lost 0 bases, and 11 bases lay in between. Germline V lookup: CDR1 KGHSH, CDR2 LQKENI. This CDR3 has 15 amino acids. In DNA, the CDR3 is TGTGCCAGCTCACCTCCGGGACCCCTGAACACTGAAGCTTTCTTT. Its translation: CASSPPGPLNTEAFF.

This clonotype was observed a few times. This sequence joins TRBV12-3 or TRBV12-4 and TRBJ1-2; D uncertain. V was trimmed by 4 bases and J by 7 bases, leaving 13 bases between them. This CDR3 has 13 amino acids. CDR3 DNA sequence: TGTGCCAGCAGTTCCTACGGTACTTCTGGCTACACCTTC. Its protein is CASSSYGTSGYTF.

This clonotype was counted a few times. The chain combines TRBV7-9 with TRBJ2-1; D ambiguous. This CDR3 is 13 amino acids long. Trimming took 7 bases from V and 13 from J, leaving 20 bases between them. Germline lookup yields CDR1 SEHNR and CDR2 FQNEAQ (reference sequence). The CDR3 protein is CASNPPGPSTQFF. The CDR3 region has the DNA TGTGCCAGCAATCCGCCGGGTCCCTCAACCCAGTTCTTC.

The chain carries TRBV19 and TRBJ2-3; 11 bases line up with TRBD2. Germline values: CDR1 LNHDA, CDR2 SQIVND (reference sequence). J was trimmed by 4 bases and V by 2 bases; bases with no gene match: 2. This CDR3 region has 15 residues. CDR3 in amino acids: CASSIRLAGPDTQYF. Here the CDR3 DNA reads TGTGCCAGTAGTATACGACTAGCGGGACCAGATACGCAGTATTTT.

CDR3 sequence: CASSQDRSEGRYTGELFF. The CDR3, as DNA: TGTGCCAGCAGCCAAGATAGGTCGGAGGGGAGGTACACCGGGGAGCTGTTTTTT. This chain links TRBV4-2 with TRBJ2-2; weak D call: TRBD2 (6 bases). The CDR3 covers 18 residues. Germline CDR1 LGHNA, CDR2 YNFKEQ. Trimming took off 0 bases at V and 3 bases at J, with 17 bases between the two ends.